Described below is a single T cell receptor beta chain sequence and its context. These data originate in a study of shared clonotypes between healthy human individuals. Study-wide context: Three men and a couple of women, aged 18 to 49, were donors.

CDR1 is SGDLS and CDR2 is YYNGEE in the germline V gene. The V end was cut by 3 bases, the J end by 6 bases, with 16 bases between. This CDR3 comprises 14 residues. Deep-level assay runs were performed. Using immunoSEQ multiplex PCR, the repertoire was profiled, and TCRdb retains in-frame clones only, with some absent. This sample has fewer than 600,000 clones, with approximately 80% found just once. In unsorted samples, genomic DNA was obtained using around 100 million PBMCs. The sample comprised PBMCs. This sequence was found in a woman aged 40 to 50 in good health. Some clones in this sample may be carry-over from other donors' samples. This rearrangement joins TRBV9 to TRBJ2-7; no firm D call. CDR3 in amino acids: CASSGPPHLSEQYF. For the CDR3, the DNA is TGTGCCAGCAGCGGGCCCCCTCACCTCTCCGAGCAGTACTTC.